The 10 T cell receptor beta chains reported below all come from one sample, sequenced in a study of shared clonotypes between healthy human individuals. Cells designated naive CD8 were CD45RO-negative and were positively selected for CCR7, with terminally differentiated effector memory CD45RA+ cells excluded. This table comes from immunoSEQ multiplex PCR, and its TCRdb copy is limited to in-frame clones, with some not included. Among around 2,100,000 clones listed, about 94% were seen once. The material sequenced was naive CD8+ T cells sorted from blood. These receptors were taken from a young man in good health.

This chain links TRBV5-1 with TRBJ1-6; D remains unclear. The CDR3 has 12 amino acids. V lost 4 bases and J lost 9, with 8 bases in between. Per the germline V gene, CDR1 is SGHRS and CDR2 is YFSETQ. In DNA form, the CDR3 reads TGCGCCAGCAGCCTGGGATCTTCACCCCTCCACTTT. Its translation: CASSLGSSPLHF. The full variable domain, in which reference TRBV5-1 and TRBJ1-6 provide the parts outside the CDR3, is KAGVTQTPRYLIKTRGQQVTLSCSPISGHRSVSWYQQTPGQGLQFLFEYFSETQRNKGNFPGRFSGRQFSNSRSEMNVSTLELGDSALYLCASSLGSSPLHFGNGTRLTVT.

The chain couples TRBV19 to TRBJ1-2; D possibly corresponds to TRBD1 (6 bases). The V end was cut by 5 bases, the J end by 4 bases, with 17 bases between. The CDR3 runs 15 residues. CDR1 is LNHDA, CDR2 SQIVND, per germline (reference sequence). The CDR3 loop reads CASSSPGQLGYGYTF. DNA for the CDR3: TGTGCCAGTAGTTCCCCTGGACAGCTGGGCTATGGCTACACCTTC.

Regarding this clone: Different DNA sequences within this sample yield the same CDR3. This rearrangement joins TRBV19 to TRBJ2-7; the D gene is possibly TRBD1 (6 bases). The CDR3 sequence is 13 residues long. Trimming shortened V by 6 bases and J by 3 bases, and 12 bases separated the two germline ends. Looked up from germline, CDR1 is LNHDA and CDR2 is SQIVND (reference sequence). The CDR3 nucleotides read TGTGCCAGTAGCCCCGGACAGAACTACGAGCAGTACTTC. This sequence encodes CASSPGQNYEQYF.

The chain recombines TRBV27 with TRBJ2-5; TRBD2 matches 7 bases. CDR3 size: 19 residues. The V segment lost 5 bases and the J segment 2 bases; nucleotides outside the gene matches: 20. Germline CDR1 reads MNHEY; CDR2 reads SMNVEV (reference sequence). The CDR3 DNA reads as TGTGCCAGCAGTGGCGGCAGGCGCTTCAGCGGGGATAGTCAAGAGACCCAGTACTTC. Its protein product is CASSGGRRFSGDSQETQYF.

The DNA for the CDR3 is TGCGCCAGCAGACAGGACCCTACAGGGGCGGGGGGCTACACCTTC. Protein product: CASRQDPTGAGGYTF. The V and J genes are TRBV10-2 and TRBJ1-2, with TRBD1 matching over 7 bases. This CDR3 has 15 amino acids. The J segment lost 8 bases and the V segment lost 6 bases, leaving 15 bases of the junction unmatched. The germline gives CDR1 WSHSY, CDR2 SAAADI.

This rearrangement joins TRBV5-1 to TRBJ1-4; 10 nucleotides line up with TRBD1. The V and J ends lost 4 bases and 0 bases, in that order; junction bases with no gene match: 6. Germline V gene sequence: CDR1 SGHRS, CDR2 YFSETQ. This CDR3 contains 17 residues. Here the CDR3 DNA reads TGCGCCAGCAGCCTGGGACAGGGGCACGCAACTAATGAAAAACTGTTTTTT. Amino acid sequence: CASSLGQGHATNEKLFF.

The chain joins TRBV19 to TRBJ1-1, with no clear D. Trimming pared 4 bases from V and 4 bases from J, leaving 7 bases between. The CDR3 loop spans 12 amino acids. Germline CDR1 LNHDA, CDR2 SQIVND (reference sequence). The CDR3, as DNA: TGTGCCAGTAGTACTCGGACCACTGAAGCTTTCTTT. Protein: CASSTRTTEAFF. The variable domain in full, with the rest retrieved from reference TRBV19 and TRBJ1-1, is DGGITQSPKYLFRKEGQNVTLSCEQNLNHDAMYWYRQDPGQGLRLIYYSQIVNDFQKGDIAEGYSVSREKKESFPLTVTSAQKNPTAFYLCASSTRTTEAFFGQGTRLTVV.

The chain is built from TRBV27 and TRBJ2-5; possibly TRBD2 for D (6 bases). The V end lost 4 bases, the J end lost 1 base, and 16 bases lay between the germline ends. The germline V gene has CDR1 MNHEY and CDR2 SMNVEV (reference sequence). The CDR3 is made up of 16 amino acids. CDR3 amino acids: CASSSLPGLTQETQYF. The CDR3, as DNA: TGTGCCAGCAGTTCCCTCCCGGGACTCACCCAAGAGACCCAGTACTTC.

This chain joins TRBV10-1 and TRBJ1-1; the match to TRBD1 covers 9 bases. The trim removed 2 bases at V and 4 bases at J, leaving 8 bases unmatched. This CDR3 contains 16 residues. Germline V gene sequence: CDR1 WNHNN, CDR2 SYGVQD (reference sequence). The CDR3 loop reads CASSETRTGAGTEAFF. The CDR3, as DNA: TGCGCCAGCAGTGAGACTCGGACAGGGGCCGGCACTGAAGCTTTCTTT.

J is TRBJ2-4 and V is TRBV27, with D perhaps matching TRBD2 (7 bases). The V and J ends lost 3 bases and 0 bases respectively, with 9 bases between them. Per the germline V gene, CDR1 is MNHEY and CDR2 is SMNVEV (reference sequence). CDR3 size: 15 residues. The CDR3 bases are TGTGCCAGCAGTTTGGGGGGGCAAGCCAAAAACATTCAGTACTTC. It codes for CASSLGGQAKNIQYF.